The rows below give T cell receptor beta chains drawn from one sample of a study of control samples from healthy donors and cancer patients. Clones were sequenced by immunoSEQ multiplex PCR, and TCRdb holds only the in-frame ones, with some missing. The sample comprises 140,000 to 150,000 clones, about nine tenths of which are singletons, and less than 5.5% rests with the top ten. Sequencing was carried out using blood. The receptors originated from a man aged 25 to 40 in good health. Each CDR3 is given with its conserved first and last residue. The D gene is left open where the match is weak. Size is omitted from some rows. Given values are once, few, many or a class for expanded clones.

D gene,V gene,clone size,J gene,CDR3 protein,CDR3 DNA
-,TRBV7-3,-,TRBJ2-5,CASSPPGPQETQYF,TGTGCCAGCAGCCCTCCGGGGCCCCAAGAGACCCAGTACTTC
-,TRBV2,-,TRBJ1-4,CASSVGATTTMATLFF,TGTGCCAGCAGTGTGGGCGCAACTACAACAATGGCAACGCTGTTTTTT
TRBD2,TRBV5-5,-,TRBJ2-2,CASSSERGDPGELFF,TGTGCCAGCAGCTCGGAGCGGGGGGACCCCGGGGAGCTGTTTTTT
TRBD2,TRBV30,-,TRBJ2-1,CAWSRLAAGSSYNEQFF,TGTGCCTGGAGTCGACTAGCGGCCGGTAGCTCCTACAATGAGCAGTTCTTC
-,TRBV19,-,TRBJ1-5,CASSTRQIQYSNQPQHF,TGTGCCAGTAGTACCCGACAGATACAGTATAGCAATCAGCCCCAGCATTTT
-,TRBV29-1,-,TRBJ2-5,CSVDRAQETQYF,TGCAGCGTTGACAGGGCCCAAGAGACCCAGTACTTC
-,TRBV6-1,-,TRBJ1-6,CASSENVVNSPLHF,TGTGCCAGCAGTGAAAATGTGGTTAATTCACCCCTCCACTTT
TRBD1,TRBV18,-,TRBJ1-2,CASSPPGRNKGAAQYGYTF,TGTGCCAGCTCACCACCGGGAAGGAACAAGGGGGCCGCCCAATATGGCTACACCTTC
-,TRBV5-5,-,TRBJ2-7,CASSLDEGSGNPREQYF,TGTGCCAGCAGCCTGGACGAGGGGTCCGGTAACCCCCGAGAGCAGTACTTC
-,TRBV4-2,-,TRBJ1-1,CASSQDRGTEAFF,TGTGCCAGCAGCCAAGATCGGGGCACTGAAGCTTTCTTT
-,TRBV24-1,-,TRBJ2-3,CATSGGSGFNTDTQYF,TGTGCCACCAGTGGGGGGAGCGGGTTCAACACAGATACGCAGTATTTT
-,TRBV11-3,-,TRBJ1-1,CASSLRGGTMNTEAFF,TGTGCCAGCAGCTTAAGGGGGGGGACCATGAACACTGAAGCTTTCTTT
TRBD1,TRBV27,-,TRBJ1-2,CASSADRGVRGYTF,TGTGCCAGCAGTGCGGACAGGGGAGTCCGTGGCTACACCTTC
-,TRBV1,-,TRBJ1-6,CTSSQDRRGGGRTPLHF,TGCACCAGCAGCCAAGATAGGCGGGGGGGAGGAAGGACACCCCTCCACTTT
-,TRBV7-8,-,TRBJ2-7,CASSLARGEQYF,TGTGCCAGCAGCTTAGCGCGCGGTGAGCAGTACTTC
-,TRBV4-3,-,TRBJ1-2,CASSQEGRGGYGYTF,TGCGCCAGCAGCCAAGAGGGCAGGGGAGGGTATGGCTACACCTTC
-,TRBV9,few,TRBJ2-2,CASSDKGMANTGELFF,TGTGCCAGCAGCGATAAAGGGATGGCGAACACCGGGGAGCTGTTTTTT
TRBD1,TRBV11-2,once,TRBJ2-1,CASSPNQDRGRRFF,TGTGCCAGCAGCCCGAACCAGGACAGGGGGCGGCGGTTCTTC
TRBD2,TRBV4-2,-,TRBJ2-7,CASSQGITGGYEQYF,TGTGCCAGCAGCCAAGGAATAACGGGAGGTTACGAGCAGTACTTC
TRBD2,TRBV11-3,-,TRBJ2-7,CASSPLSGVEQYF,TGTGCCAGCAGCCCACTTAGCGGGGTCGAGCAGTACTTC
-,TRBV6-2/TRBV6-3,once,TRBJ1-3,CASSWDRSGNTIYF,TGTGCCAGCAGCTGGGACCGCTCTGGAAACACCATATATTTT
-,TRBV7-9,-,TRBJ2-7,CASSLGTSQVSYEQYF,TGTGCCAGCAGCTTAGGGACAAGCCAAGTCTCCTACGAGCAGTACTTC
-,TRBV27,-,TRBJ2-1,CASSLGGPYNEQFF,TGTGCCAGCAGTTTAGGCGGCCCCTACAATGAGCAGTTCTTC
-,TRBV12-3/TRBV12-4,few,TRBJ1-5,CASRIAQGQPQHF,TGTGCCAGCAGGATCGCCCAGGGTCAGCCCCAGCATTTT
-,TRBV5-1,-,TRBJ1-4,CASSLAVNEKLFF,TGCGCCAGCAGCCTGGCGGTTAATGAAAAACTGTTTTTT
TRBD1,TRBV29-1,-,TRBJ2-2,CSVEATGYRTGELFF,TGCAGCGTTGAAGCGACAGGGTATCGCACCGGGGAGCTGTTTTTT
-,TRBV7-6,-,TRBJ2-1,CASSLLATSSYNEQFF,TGTGCCAGCAGCTTATTAGCAACGAGCTCCTACAATGAGCAGTTCTTC
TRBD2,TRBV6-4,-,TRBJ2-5,CASSEGLAGGAETQYF,TGTGCCAGCAGTGAGGGACTAGCGGGAGGTGCTGAGACCCAGTACTTC
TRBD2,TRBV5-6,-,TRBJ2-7,CASTPCGGGCSEQYF,TGTGCCAGCACCCCTTGTGGGGGAGGGTGTTCCGAGCAGTACTTC
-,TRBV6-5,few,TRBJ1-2,CAITFQVEGNYGYTF,TGTGCCATCACATTTCAGGTTGAGGGGAACTATGGCTACACCTTC
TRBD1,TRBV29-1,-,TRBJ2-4,CSVAAGGASNIQYF,TGCAGCGTTGCGGCAGGGGGCGCCTCGAACATTCAGTACTTC
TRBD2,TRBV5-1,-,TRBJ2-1,CASNRGTSGSLGQFF,TGCGCCAGCAACAGGGGAACTAGCGGGAGTTTGGGGCAGTTCTTC
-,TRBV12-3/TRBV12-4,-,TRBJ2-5,CASSFQSQETQYF,TGTGCCAGCAGTTTCCAGAGTCAAGAGACCCAGTACTTC
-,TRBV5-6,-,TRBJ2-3,CASSLNPGELDTQYF,TGTGCCAGCAGCTTGAATCCAGGGGAATTAGATACGCAGTATTTT
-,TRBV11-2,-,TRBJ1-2,CASSAGGGYTF,TGTGCCAGCAGCGCTGGGGGTGGCTACACCTTC
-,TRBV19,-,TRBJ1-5,CASGQQGSNQPQHF,TGTGCCAGTGGCCAACAGGGATCCAATCAGCCCCAGCATTTT
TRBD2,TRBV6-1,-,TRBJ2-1,CASSETSGRLGGEQFF,TGTGCCAGCAGTGAAACTAGCGGGAGGCTGGGCGGGGAGCAGTTCTTC
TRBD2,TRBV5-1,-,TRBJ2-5,CASSLGPGLAGANQYF,TGCGCCAGCAGCTTGGGGCCGGGGCTAGCGGGAGCCAACCAGTACTTC
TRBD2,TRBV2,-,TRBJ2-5,CASSELLAGGIQETQYF,TGTGCCAGCAGTGAATTACTTGCGGGAGGCATCCAAGAGACCCAGTACTTC
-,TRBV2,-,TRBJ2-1,CASDSRTYNEQFF,TGTGCCAGCGACAGCAGGACCTACAATGAGCAGTTCTTC
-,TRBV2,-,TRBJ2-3,CASSGDRGTDTQYF,TGTGCCAGCAGTGGCGACCGGGGGACAGATACGCAGTATTTT
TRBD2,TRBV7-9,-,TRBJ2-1,CASSPSGTSGDNEQFF,TGTGCCAGCAGCCCATCCGGGACTAGCGGGGACAATGAGCAGTTCTTC
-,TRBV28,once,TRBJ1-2,CASSLEGIDGYTF,TGTGCCAGCAGTTTAGAGGGAATCGATGGCTACACCTTC
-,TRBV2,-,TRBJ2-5,CASSEQVPEETQYF,TGTGCCAGCAGTGAGCAGGTCCCCGAAGAGACCCAGTACTTC
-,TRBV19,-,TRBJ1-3,CASRQLRGSGNTIYF,TGTGCCAGTAGACAATTGAGGGGATCTGGAAACACCATATATTTT
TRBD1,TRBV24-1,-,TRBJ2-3,CATSGTGARGNTDTQYF,TGTGCCACCAGTGGAACAGGGGCCCGAGGAAACACAGATACGCAGTATTTT
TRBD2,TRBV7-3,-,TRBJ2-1,CASSIPGLNGEQFF,TGTGCCAGCAGCATACCGGGACTAAATGGTGAGCAGTTCTTC
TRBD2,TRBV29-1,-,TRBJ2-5,CSVEDPVGIGTSGQYQETQYF,TGCAGCGTTGAAGATCCTGTGGGGATAGGGACTAGCGGGCAGTACCAAGAGACCCAGTACTTC
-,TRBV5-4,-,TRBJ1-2,CASSLWGQRDGYTF,TGTGCCAGCAGCTTGTGGGGACAACGAGATGGCTACACCTTC
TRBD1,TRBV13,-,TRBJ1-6,CASSLGDREGSPLHF,TGTGCCAGCAGCTTAGGGGACAGGGAGGGTTCACCCCTCCACTTT
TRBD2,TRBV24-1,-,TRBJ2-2,CATSGGSGRGDTGELFF,TGTGCCACCAGTGGCGGTAGCGGGAGAGGCGACACCGGGGAGCTGTTTTTT
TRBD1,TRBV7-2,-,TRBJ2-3,CASTRQGLADTQYF,TGTGCCAGCACTAGACAGGGTTTGGCAGATACGCAGTATTTT
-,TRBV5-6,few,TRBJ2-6,CASSLGLNVLTF,TGTGCCAGCAGCTTAGGCCTCAACGTCCTGACTTTC
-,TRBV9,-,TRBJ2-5,CASSTAAGTETQYF,TGTGCCAGCAGCACGGCTGCAGGGACCGAGACCCAGTACTTC